Each of the 11 T cell receptor beta chains below was sequenced from the same sample in a study of blood T cell repertoires in COVID-19. Using immunoSEQ multiplex PCR, the repertoire was profiled, and TCRdb retains in-frame clones only, with some absent. The sample includes about 100,000 clones, under 95% seen only once; the top ten take around 1.3%. Sequenced: peripheral blood. The receptors come from a woman aged 30 to 39 with acute or convalescent COVID-19.

V is TRBV9 and J is TRBJ1-4; 8 nucleotides agree with TRBD1. With V trimmed by 1 base and J by 8 bases, 10 bases remained unmatched. Germline V gives CDR1 SGDLS, CDR2 YYNGEE. The CDR3 sequence is 16 residues long. The DNA for the CDR3 is TGTGCCAGCAGCGTAACGCCGGACAGGGTAGGAGAAAAACTGTTTTTT. Its translation: CASSVTPDRVGEKLFF. The full variable domain, completed using reference TRBV9 and TRBJ1-4, is DSGVTQTPKHLITATGQRVTLRCSPRSGDLSVYWYQQSLDQGLQFLIQYYNGEERAKGNILERFSAQQFPDLHSELNLSSLELGDSALYFCASSVTPDRVGEKLFFGSGTQLSVL.

The V call is TRBV27, the J call TRBJ2-7; 8 bases map to TRBD1. CDR1 and CDR2 from the germline V gene are MNHEY and SMNVEV (reference sequence). The CDR3 covers 15 residues. The V segment lost 5 bases and the J segment 1 base; nucleotides outside the gene matches: 7. The CDR3 loop is CASSPTGGISYEQYF. CDR3 nucleotides: TGTGCCAGCAGTCCAACAGGGGGAATTTCCTACGAGCAGTACTTC.

V and J are TRBV6-6 and TRBJ2-5, with D tentatively TRBD1 (6 bases). V was pared by 10 bases and J by 4 bases, with 16 bases between. The CDR3 is made up of 13 amino acids. The germline CDR1 and CDR2 sequences are MNHNY and SVGAGI (reference sequence). The CDR3 DNA reads as TGTGCCACCTCGTTACAGGGACCAGAGACCCAGTACTTC. This codes for CATSLQGPETQYF.

V gene TRBV4-3 combines with J gene TRBJ1-5; perhaps TRBD1 as D (5 bases). Germline CDR1 LGHNA, CDR2 YSLEER. The V gene lost 0 bases and the J gene lost 7 bases, with 10 bases spanning the gap. The CDR3 sequence is 14 residues long. CDR3 sequence reads: CASSQDWGRQPQHF. CDR3 in DNA: TGCGCCAGCAGCCAAGACTGGGGGAGGCAGCCCCAGCATTTT.

The J gene is TRBJ2-2, the V gene TRBV4-3; 8 bases align to TRBD1. J gave up 6 bases and V 5 bases, and 8 bases lay outside the gene matches. The CDR3 is made up of 15 amino acids. Per the germline V gene, CDR1 is LGHNA and CDR2 is YSLEER. As DNA, the CDR3 is TGCGCCAGCAGCGGACTCGGACAGGGTCCCGGGGAGCTGTTTTTT. Residues: CASSGLGQGPGELFF.

This clone was seen a single time. This sequence joins TRBV4-3 and TRBJ2-1; 9 bases align to TRBD2. CDR1 is LGHNA and CDR2 is YSLEER in the germline V gene. Trimming at V came to 0 bases and at J to 8 bases, leaving 5 bases not matched to a gene. The CDR3 is made up of 15 amino acids. CDR3 DNA: TGCGCCAGCAGCCAAGATAGCGGGAGATCTGATGAGCAGTTCTTC. This gives the protein CASSQDSGRSDEQFF.

The chain joins TRBV13 to TRBJ2-7, with D uncertain. CDR1 and CDR2 from the germline V gene are PRHDT and FYEKMQ (reference sequence). Deletions cut 1 base from V and 7 bases from J, with 11 bases between. The length of the CDR3 is 13 residues. The CDR3 reads CASSLARHGEQYF. The CDR3, as DNA: TGTGCCAGCAGCTTAGCGAGGCATGGAGAGCAGTACTTC.

V usage is TRBV19 and J usage is TRBJ1-5; D is perhaps TRBD1 (5 bases). The CDR3 length is 15 residues. The germline CDR1 and CDR2 sequences are LNHDA and SQIVND (reference sequence). The V end lost 5 bases, the J end lost 0 bases, and 11 bases lay between the germline ends. The CDR3 DNA reads as TGTGCCAGTAGTGCAACAGGTCTTAGCAATCAGCCCCAGCATTTT. This gives the protein CASSATGLSNQPQHF.

This clone has a single count. The rearrangement joins TRBV9 to TRBJ2-1; TRBD2 is a possible D gene (6 bases). V lost 3 bases, J lost 4 bases, and 17 bases lay in between. Germline CDR1 reads SGDLS; CDR2 reads YYNGEE. CDR3 length equals 16 residues. The CDR3 region has the DNA TGTGCCAGCAGCGCAGTTAGCGGAATCAAATACAATGAGCAGTTCTTC. Protein sequence: CASSAVSGIKYNEQFF.

This clone was seen a few times. The rearrangement links TRBV28 to TRBJ1-4, with TRBD1 as a possible D gene (6 bases). The CDR3 covers 14 residues. In germline, CDR1 is MDHEN, CDR2 SYDVKM. V shed 5 bases and J shed 5 bases, with 12 bases lying between them. In DNA form, the CDR3 reads TGTGCCAGCAGTCCGGGACAAGACAATGAAAAACTGTTTTTT. It is translated as CASSPGQDNEKLFF.

This chain uses TRBV27 with TRBJ2-7, with TRBD1 identical over 11 bases. CDR3 length: 16 amino acids. The germline gives CDR1 MNHEY, CDR2 SMNVEV (reference sequence). V was pared by 6 bases and J by 1 base, with 8 bases of the junction left unmatched. This CDR3 is CASSTGGQGVSYEQYF. The CDR3 nucleotides are TGTGCCAGCAGCACCGGGGGACAGGGGGTTTCCTACGAGCAGTACTTC.